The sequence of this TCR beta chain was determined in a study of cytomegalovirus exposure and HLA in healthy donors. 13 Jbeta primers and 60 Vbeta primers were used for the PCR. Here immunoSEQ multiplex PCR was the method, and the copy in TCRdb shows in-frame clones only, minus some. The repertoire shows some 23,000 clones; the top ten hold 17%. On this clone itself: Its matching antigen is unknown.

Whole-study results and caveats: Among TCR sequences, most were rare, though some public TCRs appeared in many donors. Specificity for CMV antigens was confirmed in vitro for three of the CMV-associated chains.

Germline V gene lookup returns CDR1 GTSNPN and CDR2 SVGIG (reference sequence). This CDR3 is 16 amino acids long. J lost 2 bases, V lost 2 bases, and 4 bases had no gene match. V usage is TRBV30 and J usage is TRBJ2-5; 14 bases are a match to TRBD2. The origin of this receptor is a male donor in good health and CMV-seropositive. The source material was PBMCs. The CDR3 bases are TGTGCCTGGAGTCCGGGACTAGCGGGAGTTCAAGAGACCCAGTACTTC. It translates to CAWSPGLAGVQETQYF. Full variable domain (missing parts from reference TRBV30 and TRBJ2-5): SQTIHQWPATLVQPVGSPLSLECTVEGTSNPNLYWYRQAAGRGLQLLFYSVGIGQISSEVPQNLSASRPQDRQFILSSKKLLLSDSGFYLCAWSPGLAGVQETQYFGPGTRLLVL.